The 32 T cell receptor beta chains below come from one sample, sequenced in a study of OX40 agonist ivuxolimab in advanced cancers. Profiling relied on immunoSEQ multiplex PCR, and the TCRdb table lists in-frame clones only, not all of them. The sample has approximately 90,000 clones, 80% to 90% seen once; the top ten hold 0.65% to 0.95%. Source: CD4+ or CD8+ T cells sorted from blood, taken in a trial of the OX40 agonist ivuxolimab. The receptor source for this set is an adult with an advanced solid tumor such as melanoma, head and neck, liver or kidney cancer.

The rearrangement links TRBV6-5 to TRBJ1-1; 7 nucleotides match TRBD1. The germline V gene has CDR1 MNHEY and CDR2 SVGAGI. CDR3 length equals 15 residues. J was trimmed by 8 bases and V by 0 bases; bases with no gene match: 9. CDR3 bases: TGTGCCAGCAGTTACTCTCTGACAGGGCCGGGGGAAGCTTTCTTT. Encoded protein: CASSYSLTGPGEAFF.

This clone has just one count. The V gene is TRBV25-1, the J gene TRBJ1-1; D uncertain. From germline, CDR1 is MGHDK and CDR2 SYGVNS. V was trimmed by 11 bases and J by 3 bases, leaving 16 bases between them. The CDR3 is 13 amino acids. Written as DNA, the CDR3 is TGTGCCGCAGTGGAGGTTTGGGACACTGAAGCTTTCTTT. Protein product: CAAVEVWDTEAFF.

The rearrangement links TRBV18 to TRBJ1-3, with D hard to call. This CDR3 region has 16 residues. Germline V gene data show CDR1 as KGHSH and CDR2 as LQKENI. V lost 2 bases to trimming and J lost 0 bases, with 11 bases between them. CDR3 sequence reads: CASSPDGILSGNTIYF. In DNA, the CDR3 is TGTGCCAGCTCACCAGACGGGATTCTCTCTGGAAACACCATATATTTT.

This chain links TRBV28 with TRBJ1-3, with TRBD1 as a possible D gene (5 bases). There are 15 residues in the CDR3. CDR1 is MDHEN and CDR2 is SYDVKM in the germline V gene. The ends were cut back, 1 base at V and 2 bases at J, with 9 bases in the middle. The CDR3 DNA sequence: TGTGCCAGCAGTTTATCTTCAGGGACTGGAAACACCATATATTTT. It specifies CASSLSSGTGNTIYF.

The rearrangement links TRBV11-3 to TRBJ1-1; D is ambiguous. The germline CDR1 and CDR2 sequences are SGHNT and YENEEA. This CDR3 spans 14 amino acids. The V end was cut by 0 bases, the J end by 1 base, with 6 bases between. CDR3 sequence reads: CASSLDSTNTEAFF. As DNA, the CDR3 is TGTGCCAGCAGCTTAGATTCTACGAACACTGAAGCTTTCTTT.

This chain uses TRBV4-1 with TRBJ1-5, with TRBD1 as a possible D gene (5 bases). Germline values: CDR1 MGHRA, CDR2 YSYEKL. With 4 bases removed from V and 5 bases from J, the gap between germline ends came to 12 bases. This CDR3 is 14 amino acids long. The CDR3 DNA is TGCGCCAGCAGCCGGGTGGGGGGGGATCAGCCCCAGCATTTT. This encodes CASSRVGGDQPQHF.

The chain couples TRBV15 to TRBJ1-1; unclear D gene. V lost 8 bases and J lost 1, with 11 bases in between. Looked up from germline, CDR1 is LNHNV and CDR2 is YYDKDF (reference sequence). The CDR3 is made up of 13 amino acids. DNA for the CDR3: TGTGCCACCCGCCCCCAGCCGAACACTGAAGCTTTCTTT. Protein product: CATRPQPNTEAFF.

The chain employs TRBV28 and TRBJ1-5, with D unresolved. The CDR3 runs to 12 residues. CDR1 MDHEN and CDR2 SYDVKM come from the germline V gene. Trimming removed 1 base from V and 6 bases from J, with 4 bases in between. The CDR3 reads CASSLYGQPQHF. The CDR3, as DNA: TGTGCCAGCAGTTTATATGGTCAGCCCCAGCATTTT.

In its sample, this clone was seen a few times. The CDR3 loop reads CASSLQAALRAQYF. In nucleotides, the CDR3 is TGTGCCAGCAGCTTGCAGGCGGCCTTACGAGCGCAGTACTTC. The rearrangement uses TRBV7-9 and TRBJ2-7; D uncertain. V lost 3 bases to trimming and J lost 9 bases, with 18 bases between them. Germline CDR1 SEHNR, CDR2 FQNEAQ (reference sequence). This CDR3 has 14 residues.

The chain has TRBV10-3 and TRBJ2-3; no clear D. V was shortened by 4 bases and J by 0 bases, with 2 bases between the two germline ends. CDR1 and CDR2 (germline): ENHRY, SYGVKD. The CDR3 has 12 amino acids. The CDR3, as DNA: TGTGCCATCAGTGGGAGCACAGATACGCAGTATTTT. It is translated as CAISGSTDTQYF.

Only one count was recorded for this clone. The chain employs TRBV7-3 and TRBJ2-5; 12 nucleotides line up with TRBD2. The CDR3 runs 15 residues. Unmatched junction bases numbered 4, after V lost 3 bases and J lost 5 bases. In germline, CDR1 is SGHTA, CDR2 FQGTGA. In nucleotides, the CDR3 is TGTGCCAGCAGCTTGGGACTAGCGGGCGTTGAGACCCAGTACTTC. Its protein product is CASSLGLAGVETQYF.

The chain has TRBV6-5 and TRBJ1-2, with 11 nucleotides matching TRBD1. Germline-derived CDR1 and CDR2 are MNHEY and SVGAGI. The CDR3 has 15 amino acids. V trimming: 5 bases; J trimming: 7 bases; junction bases outside the gene matches: 9. CDR3 sequence (DNA): TGTGCCAGCAGTGGGACAGGGGGACCATTGGCTGGCTACACCTTC. Translated: CASSGTGGPLAGYTF.

This sequence joins TRBV5-1 and TRBJ1-1; TRBD1 agrees at 7 bases. Germline V gene sequence: CDR1 SGHRS, CDR2 YFSETQ. CDR3 length: 14 residues. V lost 4 bases to trimming and J lost 2 bases; unmatched junction nucleotides: 5. The CDR3 nucleotides are TGCGCCAGCAGCGTCCAGGGGGACAACACTGAAGCTTTCTTT. This sequence encodes CASSVQGDNTEAFF.

This rearrangement joins TRBV7-6 to TRBJ1-3; D possibly corresponds to TRBD1 (5 bases). V lost 6 bases and J 0 bases, leaving 9 bases between the germline ends. This CDR3 is 14 amino acids long. Germline loops: CDR1 SGHVS, CDR2 FNYEAQ. CDR3 protein: CASSGTSSGNTIYF. The DNA for the CDR3 is TGTGCCAGCAGTGGGACCAGCTCTGGAAACACCATATATTTT.

J is TRBJ1-2 and V is TRBV7-2; no firm D call. Germline CDR1 reads SGHTA; CDR2 reads FQGNSA. This CDR3 contains 16 residues. Trimming pared 5 bases from V and 0 bases from J, leaving 16 bases between. CDR3 sequence: CASSGYRAGTNYGYTF. Written as DNA, the CDR3 is TGTGCCAGCAGCGGGTACCGCGCGGGGACTAACTATGGCTACACCTTC.

The CDR3 sequence is CASSYSTSRDGELFF. The CDR3 nucleotides read TGTGCCAGCAGTTACTCGACGTCGCGCGACGGGGAGCTGTTTTTT. The V and J genes are TRBV6-5 and TRBJ2-2; D not resolved. There are 15 residues in the CDR3. V was pared by 0 bases and J by 7 bases, with 12 bases between. Germline V lookup: CDR1 MNHEY, CDR2 SVGAGI.

The chain couples TRBV29-1 to TRBJ1-4; D is perhaps TRBD1 (6 bases). Germline lookup yields CDR1 SQVTM and CDR2 ANQGSEA. Deletions cut 4 bases from V and 15 bases from J, with 18 bases between. The CDR3 runs to 12 residues. The CDR3 DNA reads TGCAGCGTTGTGGAAATAGGGGGTCGAGTGTTTTTT. This codes for CSVVEIGGRVFF. The whole variable domain, remainder taken from reference TRBV29-1 and TRBJ1-4, is SAVISQKPSRDICQRGTSLTIQCQVDSQVTMMFWYRQQPGQSLTLIATANQGSEATYESGFVIDKFPISRPNLTFSTLTVSNMSPEDSSIYLCSVVEIGGRVFFGSGTQLSVL.

CDR3 region: CASSLPGALTYEQYF. The CDR3 DNA reads TGTGCCAGCAGCTTACCGGGGGCGCTGACCTACGAGCAGTACTTC. This chain links TRBV5-4 with TRBJ2-7; either TRBD1 or TRBD2 may supply D (6 bases each). CDR1 is SGHNT, CDR2 YYREEE, per germline (reference sequence). There are 15 residues in the CDR3. Trimming took 2 bases from V and 2 from J, leaving 14 bases between them.

Many counts were recorded for this clone. The CDR3 DNA follows: TGTGCCAGCAGCTCCCGGAGGGAGGTTAACTATGGCTACACCTTC. Translating it yields CASSSRREVNYGYTF. The chain recombines TRBV7-2 with TRBJ1-2; D is uncertain. There are 15 residues in the CDR3. V shed 4 bases and J shed 1 base, with 13 bases lying between them. Germline values: CDR1 SGHTA, CDR2 FQGNSA. The variable domain in full, with the rest retrieved from reference TRBV7-2 and TRBJ1-2, is GAGVSQSPSNKVTEKGKDVELRCDPISGHTALYWYRQSLGQGLEFLIYFQGNSAPDKSGLPSDRFSAERTGGSVSTLTIQRTQQEDSAVYLCASSSRREVNYGYTFGSGTRLTVV.

The chain recombines TRBV11-3 with TRBJ2-3; the match to TRBD2 covers 8 bases. The germline V gene has CDR1 SGHNT and CDR2 YENEEA. V trimming: 8 bases; J trimming: 9 bases; junction bases outside the gene matches: 10. This CDR3 contains 13 residues. The CDR3: CASEAGGTGTQYF. In nucleotides, the CDR3 is TGTGCCAGCGAGGCGGGGGGCACGGGGACGCAGTATTTT.

The chain joins TRBV5-6 to TRBJ1-5, with D tentatively TRBD1 (5 bases). Germline CDR1 reads SGHDT; CDR2 reads YYEEEE. Trimming pared 4 bases from V and 9 bases from J, leaving 14 bases between. The CDR3 sequence is 13 residues long. The CDR3 is CASSLDGAGPQHF. The CDR3 DNA sequence: TGTGCCAGCAGCCTAGACGGGGCAGGGCCCCAGCATTTT.

The rearrangement joins TRBV28 to TRBJ1-5; D uncertain. Trimming shortened V by 1 base and J by 4 bases, and 8 bases separated the two germline ends. Per germline, CDR1 MDHEN and CDR2 SYDVKM. The CDR3 is made up of 14 amino acids. The CDR3 DNA reads TGTGCCAGCAGTTTATCCTTCAGGAATCAGCCCCAGCATTTT. Translation: CASSLSFRNQPQHF.

The rearrangement uses TRBV5-1 and TRBJ1-1; D unclear. The CDR3 is 15 amino acids. Germline CDR1 and CDR2: SGHRS and YFSETQ. The ends were cut back, 0 bases at V and 0 bases at J, with 9 bases in the middle. DNA of the CDR3: TGCGCCAGCAGCTTGGAGTCTTCGATGAACACTGAAGCTTTCTTT. Translation gives CASSLESSMNTEAFF.

The J gene is TRBJ2-4, the V gene TRBV10-3; 7 bases fit TRBD2. CDR1 and CDR2 (germline): ENHRY, SYGVKD. CDR3 length: 15 amino acids. The V and J ends lost 4 bases and 8 bases, in that order; junction bases with no gene match: 11. For the CDR3, the DNA is TGTGCCATCAGTGGCGGGAGTCGGGGAGGGGACATTCAGTACTTC. It specifies CAISGGSRGGDIQYF.

The J gene is TRBJ2-5, the V gene TRBV7-2, with 9 bases aligning to TRBD1. V gave up 7 bases and J gave up 3 bases; unmatched junction bases: 18. This CDR3 contains 18 residues. CDR1 and CDR2 from the germline V gene are SGHTA and FQGNSA. CDR3 region: CASTSRQGGSWEKETQYF. CDR3 nucleotide sequence: TGTGCCAGCACCTCCAGACAGGGGGGCTCCTGGGAAAAAGAGACCCAGTACTTC.

The chain uses TRBV7-9 and TRBJ2-5, with unresolved D. There are 12 residues in the CDR3. Trimming pared 5 bases from V and 5 bases from J, leaving 9 bases between. The germline gives CDR1 SEHNR, CDR2 FQNEAQ (reference sequence). CDR3 sequence: CASSTLTETQYF. The DNA of the CDR3 is TGTGCCAGCAGCACTCTTACGGAGACCCAGTACTTC.

Remarks on this clone: The same CDR3 also results from other DNA sequences found in this sample. Here the CDR3 reads CASSRATNEKLFF. CDR3 coding DNA: TGTGCCAGCTCCAGGGCAACTAATGAAAAACTGTTTTTT. The chain couples TRBV18 to TRBJ1-4, with D possibly being TRBD1 (5 bases). The CDR3 spans 13 residues. Trimming removed 6 bases from V and 0 bases from J, with 5 bases in between. Germline CDR1 is KGHSH and CDR2 is LQKENI.

This chain uses TRBV28 with TRBJ1-5, with 10 bases matching TRBD1. The junction had 5 bases not matched to a gene; V was cut back by 6 bases and J by 6 bases. Germline-derived CDR1 and CDR2 are MDHEN and SYDVKM. CDR3 length: 14 residues. Written as DNA, the CDR3 is TGTGCCAGCAGGAAAGGACAGGGGGTTCAGCCCCAGCATTTT. Its protein is CASRKGQGVQPQHF.

The chain combines TRBV7-2 with TRBJ2-1; TRBD2 aligns across 7 bases. The CDR3 consists of 13 residues. Germline trimming cut 4 bases from V and 7 bases from J; bases unmatched to any gene: 4. Germline V lookup: CDR1 SGHTA, CDR2 FQGNSA. In nucleotides, the CDR3 is TGTGCCAGCAGCTCCCTAGCGGCTAATGAGCAGTTCTTC. It is translated as CASSSLAANEQFF.

This chain links TRBV28 with TRBJ1-3; possible D gene TRBD1, 5 bases. This CDR3 spans 15 amino acids. V was cut by 3 bases and J by 4 bases, with 13 bases left in between. CDR1 MDHEN and CDR2 SYDVKM come from the germline V gene. CDR3 in DNA: TGTGCCAGCAGTTTGACGGGGGTGTACGGAAACACCATATATTTT. It translates to CASSLTGVYGNTIYF.

The rearrangement joins TRBV28 to TRBJ2-7; maybe TRBD2 (6 bases). The ends were cut back, 4 bases at V and 2 bases at J, with 9 bases in the middle. CDR1 and CDR2 (germline): MDHEN, SYDVKM. The length of the CDR3 is 13 residues. In DNA, the CDR3 is TGTGCCAGCAGTTCGGGACTGCCCTACGAGCAGTACTTC. This codes for CASSSGLPYEQYF.

The sample holds a few counts of this clone. The rearrangement joins TRBV19 to TRBJ1-5, with 7 positions matching TRBD1. The CDR3 covers 13 residues. Trimming cost V 5 bases and J 6 bases; bases outside gene matches: 4. In germline, CDR1 is LNHDA, CDR2 SQIVND (reference sequence). CDR3 in amino acids: CASSDREGQPQHF. DNA for the CDR3: TGTGCCAGTAGTGACAGGGAAGGTCAGCCCCAGCATTTT.